A single count supports the clone carrying this T cell receptor beta chain. The sample originates from a study of blood T cell repertoires in COVID-19. V lost 0 bases, J lost 0 bases, and 7 bases lay in between. Germline assignment: CDR1 SGHNT and CDR2 YYREEE (reference sequence). The CDR3 runs 15 residues. The protocol was immunoSEQ multiplex PCR, while the TCRdb copy is restricted to in-frame clones and leaves out a portion. In the table there are some 19,000 clones, over 75% of which are singletons. Sequenced input: peripheral blood. This TCR was sampled from an elderly man with acute or convalescent COVID-19. This rearrangement joins TRBV5-4 to TRBJ2-1; D perhaps matches TRBD1 (6 bases). CDR3 residues: CASSLVTGSYNEQFF. CDR3 in DNA: TGTGCCAGCAGCTTGGTGACAGGCTCCTACAATGAGCAGTTCTTC.